Below, 23 T cell receptor beta chains from the same sample are listed, as sequenced in a study of a mutant IDH1 vaccine in newly diagnosed glioma. Data came from immunoSEQ multiplex PCR; TCRdb stores just in-frame clones and leaves some out. The sample has some 87,000 clones, around 77% seen once. Time point given: baseline, week 1 (first vaccination visit). Treatment specified: pre-vaccination baseline after standard-of-care therapy. Sequencing was performed on PBMCs, taken from a glioma patient treated with radiotherapy, temozolomide or both. Receptors originate from a man aged 40-55 years with glioma.

This clone was seen more than once but under ten times. The rearrangement joins TRBV7-9 to TRBJ1-3; D is uncertain. The germline V gene has CDR1 SEHNR and CDR2 FQNEAQ (reference sequence). Trimming cost V 6 bases and J 12 bases, with 15 bases left between them. The CDR3 covers 12 residues. This CDR3 reads CASRPPPLNIYF. The CDR3 DNA reads as TGTGCCAGCAGACCCCCCCCCTTGAACATATATTTT.

This rearrangement joins TRBV5-4 to TRBJ2-5; 7 bases line up with TRBD2. After removal of 0 bases from V and 5 bases from J, the junction contained 4 bases not matched to a gene. The CDR3 consists of 14 residues. Per the germline V gene, CDR1 is SGHNT and CDR2 is YYREEE (reference sequence). The CDR3 region has the DNA TGTGCCAGCAGCTTGGAAACTAGCGTGGAGACCCAGTACTTC. This sequence encodes CASSLETSVETQYF.

The V gene is TRBV4-1, the J gene TRBJ2-1, with no clear D. The germline gives CDR1 MGHRA, CDR2 YSYEKL. The CDR3 length is 13 residues. Trimming took 1 base from V and 8 from J, leaving 9 bases between them. The CDR3 DNA reads as TGCGCCAGCAGCCAAGCGGTAGGGTATGAGCAGTTCTTC. As protein: CASSQAVGYEQFF.

The chain carries TRBV29-1 and TRBJ2-7, with 7 bases fitting TRBD1. The CDR3 consists of 12 residues. Germline values: CDR1 SQVTM, CDR2 ANQGSEA. The junction had 4 bases not matched to a gene; V was cut back by 6 bases and J by 2 bases. CDR3 loop: CSVRTGPYEQYF. The DNA for the CDR3 is TGCAGCGTCAGGACAGGTCCCTACGAGCAGTACTTC.

The chain is built from TRBV4-2 and TRBJ1-6, with a tentative D call TRBD1 (5 bases). This CDR3 has 15 residues. In germline, CDR1 is LGHNA, CDR2 YNFKEQ. V lost 0 bases and J lost 7, with 10 bases in between. CDR3 in DNA: TGTGCCAGCAGCCAAGATTGGGGCCGGAATTCACCCCTCCACTTT. Amino acid sequence: CASSQDWGRNSPLHF.

V is TRBV7-2 and J is TRBJ1-5, with 9 positions matching TRBD1. Trimming removed 1 base from V and 9 bases from J; junction bases left unmatched: 7. Germline-derived CDR1 and CDR2 are SGHTA and FQGNSA. The length of the CDR3 is 15 residues. The CDR3 is CASSLVGTGRMPQHF. CDR3 DNA: TGTGCCAGCAGCTTAGTTGGGACAGGGCGGATGCCCCAGCATTTT.

The chain combines TRBV19 with TRBJ2-3, with 14 bases aligning to TRBD2. With V trimmed by 7 bases and J by 5 bases, 5 bases remained unmatched. Germline-derived CDR1 and CDR2 are LNHDA and SQIVND (reference sequence). This CDR3 region has 15 residues. CDR3 region: CASTTSGGALDTQYF. CDR3 sequence (DNA): TGTGCCAGTACGACTAGCGGGGGGGCCCTAGATACGCAGTATTTT.

This chain links TRBV7-9 with TRBJ2-7; D is perhaps TRBD1 (6 bases). The V and J ends lost 5 bases and 1 base respectively, with 12 bases between them. Germline CDR1 SEHNR, CDR2 FQNEAQ (reference sequence). This CDR3 region has 14 residues. The CDR3 region is CASSTTGFSYEQYF. The CDR3 region has the DNA TGTGCCAGCAGCACGACAGGTTTTTCCTACGAGCAGTACTTC.

This chain connects TRBV4-2 to TRBJ2-1; TRBD2 matches 12 bases. V lost 1 base and J lost 3; bases outside the gene matches: 7. Germline CDR1 is LGHNA and CDR2 is YNFKEQ. The CDR3 covers 18 residues. The CDR3 here is CASSQVPTSGGGYNEQFF. The CDR3 nucleotides read TGTGCCAGCAGCCAAGTCCCGACTAGCGGGGGAGGCTACAATGAGCAGTTCTTC.

This chain links TRBV7-8 with TRBJ1-1; possible D gene TRBD1, 6 bases. CDR1 and CDR2 from the germline V gene are SGHVS and FQNEAQ. Trimming stripped 10 bases from V and 1 base from J, with 13 bases between. This CDR3 comprises 13 residues. CDR3 in amino acids: CAIAGAGNTEAFF. The CDR3 bases are TGTGCCATCGCGGGGGCCGGGAACACTGAAGCTTTCTTT.

The rearrangement links TRBV5-1 to TRBJ2-5, with D perhaps matching TRBD2 (5 bases). Germline V gives CDR1 SGHRS, CDR2 YFSETQ. The CDR3 is made up of 14 amino acids. The V end lost 2 bases, the J end lost 0 bases, and 8 bases lay between the germline ends. The CDR3 bases are TGCGCCAGCAGCTTTCTCGGGGACCAAGAGACCCAGTACTTC. It encodes CASSFLGDQETQYF.

The chain combines TRBV5-4 with TRBJ2-7; unclear D gene. V was pared by 0 bases and J by 3 bases, with 4 bases between. Germline CDR1 reads SGHNT; CDR2 reads YYREEE (reference sequence). This CDR3 is built from 12 residues. In nucleotides, the CDR3 is TGTGCCAGCAGCTTGGGCAACTACGAGCAGTACTTC. It encodes CASSLGNYEQYF.

Concerning this clone: Mismatch with germline at one junction end may stem from a read error. This chain uses TRBV7-7 with TRBJ2-7, with a weak D call TRBD1 (5 bases). This CDR3 contains 14 residues. CDR1 SSHAT and CDR2 FNYEAQ come from the germline V gene (reference sequence). CDR3 sequence reads: CASSLAQGLYEQYF. The CDR3 region has the DNA TGTGCTAGCAGCTTAGCCCAGGGCCTCTACGAGCAGTACTTC.

This chain connects TRBV9 to TRBJ2-2, with 8 bases lining up with TRBD2. The CDR3 has 17 residues. Trimming took 0 bases from V and 1 from J; bases not matched to a gene: 5. Germline lookup yields CDR1 SGDLS and CDR2 YYNGEE. The CDR3 loop is CASSVGPGGLNTGELFF. In DNA form, the CDR3 reads TGTGCCAGCAGCGTAGGACCGGGGGGGTTGAACACCGGGGAGCTGTTTTTT.

The chain recombines TRBV7-2 with TRBJ2-3, with D perhaps TRBD2 (5 bases). The CDR3 is made up of 16 amino acids. Trimming took off 6 bases at V and 1 base at J, with 17 bases between the two ends. The germline CDR1 and CDR2 sequences are SGHTA and FQGNSA. The CDR3 here is CASREDRASRTDTQYF. The DNA of the CDR3 is TGTGCCAGCAGGGAGGACCGCGCTTCTCGCACAGATACGCAGTATTTT.

This chain connects TRBV6-1 to TRBJ2-6; TRBD1 is a possible D gene (8 bases). Germline V gene sequence: CDR1 MNHNS, CDR2 SASEGT. This CDR3 contains 18 residues. The ends were cut back, 4 bases at V and 0 bases at J, with 16 bases in the middle. The CDR3 loop is CASSANRGGTSGANVLTF. CDR3 nucleotides: TGTGCCAGCAGTGCTAACAGGGGGGGGACCTCTGGGGCCAACGTCCTGACTTTC.

This clone was counted once. The V and J genes are TRBV7-2 and TRBJ2-1; the D gene could be TRBD1 or TRBD2 (6 bases each). CDR3 length: 14 residues. Trimming took 5 bases from V and 4 from J, leaving 12 bases between them. Germline V gives CDR1 SGHTA, CDR2 FQGNSA. The CDR3 sequence: CASSTTGTYNEQFF. The CDR3, as DNA: TGTGCCAGCAGCACAACAGGGACTTACAATGAGCAGTTCTTC.

The chain recombines TRBV19 with TRBJ1-6; TRBD1 matches at 7 bases. Germline V lookup: CDR1 LNHDA, CDR2 SQIVND (reference sequence). There are 15 residues in the CDR3. V lost 5 bases and J lost 6; bases outside the gene matches: 7. CDR3 protein: CASSPYGTANSPLHF. CDR3 DNA: TGTGCCAGTAGTCCCTATGGGACAGCTAATTCACCCCTCCACTTT.

This clone has a handful of counts. The chain combines TRBV28 with TRBJ2-2; 9 nucleotides agree with TRBD2. Germline CDR1 is MDHEN and CDR2 is SYDVKM. The CDR3 has 16 amino acids. V was pared by 0 bases and J by 1 base, with 0 bases of the junction left unmatched. The CDR3 loop is CASSLWTSGNTGELFF. The CDR3 DNA reads TGTGCCAGCAGTTTATGGACTAGCGGGAACACCGGGGAGCTGTTTTTT.

This chain joins TRBV5-1 and TRBJ2-1; D not resolved. Trimming shortened V by 2 bases and J by 8 bases, and 14 bases separated the two germline ends. The CDR3 is made up of 14 amino acids. Germline V CDR1 and CDR2: SGHRS, YFSETQ. The CDR3 DNA follows: TGCGCCAGCAGCTTCGGACGTCTGGACGATGAGCAGTTCTTC. This sequence encodes CASSFGRLDDEQFF.

The genes are TRBV7-2 and TRBJ1-5; D gene uncertain. V lost 1 base and J lost 1, with 8 bases in between. Germline CDR1 and CDR2: SGHTA and FQGNSA. The CDR3 has 15 amino acids. CDR3 bases: TGTGCCAGCAGCTTAGTCGGACTGAGCAATCAGCCCCAGCATTTT. Translated, it gives CASSLVGLSNQPQHF.

The chain combines TRBV28 with TRBJ1-1; no reliable D call. Trimming left V 3 bases short and J 4 bases short, with 9 bases between. This CDR3 comprises 13 residues. CDR1 and CDR2 (germline): MDHEN, SYDVKM. This CDR3 is CASSFVMATEAFF. CDR3 bases: TGTGCCAGCAGTTTTGTAATGGCCACTGAAGCTTTCTTT.

This chain links TRBV4-1 with TRBJ2-7, with 7 bases that match TRBD1. Germline-derived CDR1 and CDR2 are MGHRA and YSYEKL. The CDR3 consists of 16 residues. V lost 0 bases, J lost 4 bases, and 9 bases stayed unmatched. The CDR3 DNA is TGCGCCAGCAGCCAAGAGGGAGAGGGGGCGATTTACGAGCAGTACTTC. Encoded protein: CASSQEGEGAIYEQYF.